The 4 T cell receptor beta chains given below trace back to one sample, sequenced in a study of CD8 T cells in ankylosing spondylitis. TCRdb reprocessed the 5' RACE reads via MiXCR and lists one record per CDR3 protein. The data show 200,000 to 300,000 distinct CDR3 sequences, about 10% seen once. The sample consisted of blood, either unsorted or a sorted T cell fraction (not recorded which). These receptors originate from a male donor with ankylosing spondylitis or in good health (not recorded which).

This clonotype was observed many times. The V and J genes are TRBV30 and TRBJ2-1; D possibly uses TRBD1 or TRBD2 (5 bases each). The CDR3 spans 13 residues. Between the trimmed V and J ends, which lost 7 bases and 5 bases, there was a span of 15 bases. Germline assignment: CDR1 GTSNPN and CDR2 SVGIG (reference sequence). The CDR3 loop is CAFGDRADNEQFF. As DNA, the CDR3 is TGTGCCTTTGGGGACCGAGCCGACAATGAGCAGTTCTTC.

As concerns this clonotype: An end of the junction differs from the germline gene, which may be a read error. The genes are TRBV11-2 and TRBJ2-4; D is perhaps TRBD2 (6 bases). CDR1 is SGHAT and CDR2 is FQNNGV in the germline V gene. This CDR3 is 15 amino acids long. Written as DNA, the CDR3 is TGTGTCAGCAGCTTACACCCAGGAGGGGAAAACATTCAGTACTTC. It codes for CVSSLHPGGENIQYF.

This clonotype was found many times. This chain links TRBV20-1 with TRBJ1-2, with 10 bases identical to TRBD1. V lost 0 bases, J lost 0 bases, and 7 bases stayed unmatched. Germline V lookup: CDR1 DFQATT, CDR2 SNEGSKA (reference sequence). The CDR3 runs to 17 residues. CDR3 coding DNA: TGCAGTGCTAGAGAGGGGGACAGGGGTAGTACTAACTATGGCTACACCTTC. Protein product: CSAREGDRGSTNYGYTF.

This clonotype has ten or more counts. The V and J genes are TRBV25-1 and TRBJ2-3, with TRBD1 matching 8 bases. The CDR3 loop spans 15 amino acids. Germline CDR1 MGHDK, CDR2 SYGVNS. The J segment lost 2 bases and the V segment lost 4 bases, leaving 5 bases of the junction unmatched. CDR3 sequence: CASSGTGKPTDTQYF. As DNA, the CDR3 is TGTGCCAGCAGTGGGACAGGGAAGCCCACAGATACGCAGTATTTT.